This T cell receptor beta chain derives from a study of T cell clonotyping in hematopoietic cell transplantation. The study's findings and limits: Higher Inverse Simpson Index values in graft donor and pretransplant recipient predicted broader posttransplant TCR diversity.

Trimming took 4 bases from V and 5 from J; bases not matched to a gene: 10. The CDR3 sequence is 16 residues long. Germline V gene lookup returns CDR1 MGHDK and CDR2 SYGVNS. With respect to this clone: Its target is not known.

TCRdb keeps only in-frame clones here, not all; method: immunoSEQ multiplex PCR. The data show approximately 17,000 clones, about two thirds seen once. The source is a woman aged 60-75 years in good health. Some clones in this sample may be carry-over from other donors' samples. The J gene is TRBJ2-2, the V gene TRBV25-1; 7 nucleotides match TRBD1. The sequenced sample consisted of peripheral blood mononuclear cells. CDR3 nucleotide sequence: TGTGCCAGCAGTGGATACAGGGGATCGGGAACCGGGGAGCTGTTTTTT. It translates to CASSGYRGSGTGELFF.